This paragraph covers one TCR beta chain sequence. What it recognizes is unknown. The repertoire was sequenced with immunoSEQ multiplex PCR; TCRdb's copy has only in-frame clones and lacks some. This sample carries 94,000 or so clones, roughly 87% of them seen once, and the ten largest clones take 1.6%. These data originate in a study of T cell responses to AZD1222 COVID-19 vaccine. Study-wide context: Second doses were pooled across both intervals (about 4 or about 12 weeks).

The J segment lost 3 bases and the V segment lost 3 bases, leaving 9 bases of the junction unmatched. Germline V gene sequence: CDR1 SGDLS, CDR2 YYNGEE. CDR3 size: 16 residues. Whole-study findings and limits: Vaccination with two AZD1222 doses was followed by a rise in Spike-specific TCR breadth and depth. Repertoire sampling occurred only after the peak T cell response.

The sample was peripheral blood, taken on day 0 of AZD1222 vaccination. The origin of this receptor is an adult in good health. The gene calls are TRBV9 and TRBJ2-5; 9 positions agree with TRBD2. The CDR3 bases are TGTGCCAGCAGCGCCCCCTTCGGCGGGGGGGAAGAGACCCAGTACTTC. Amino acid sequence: CASSAPFGGGEETQYF.